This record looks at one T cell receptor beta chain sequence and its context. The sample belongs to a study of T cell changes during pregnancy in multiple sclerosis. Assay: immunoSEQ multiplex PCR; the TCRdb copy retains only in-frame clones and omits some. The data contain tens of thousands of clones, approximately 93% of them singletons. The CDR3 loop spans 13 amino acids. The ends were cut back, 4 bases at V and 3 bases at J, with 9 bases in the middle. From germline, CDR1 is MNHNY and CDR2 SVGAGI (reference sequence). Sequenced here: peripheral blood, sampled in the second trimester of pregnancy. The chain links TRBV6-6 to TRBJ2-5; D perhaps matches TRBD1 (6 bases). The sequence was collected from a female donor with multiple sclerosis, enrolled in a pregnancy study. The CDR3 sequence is CASSFTGKETQYF. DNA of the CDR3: TGTGCCAGCAGTTTCACAGGGAAAGAGACCCAGTACTTC.